This T cell receptor beta chain was identified in a study of cytomegalovirus exposure and HLA in healthy donors. This clone was counted only a few times. Its antigen is currently unknown. PCR employed 60 Vbeta and 13 Jbeta primers. TCRdb keeps only in-frame clones here, not all; method: immunoSEQ multiplex PCR. The sample contains roughly 100,000 clones, 80% to 85% of which appear only once. General study results and limits: TCR beta V- and J-gene trimming, according to a later analysis, was linked to a missense DCLRE1C variant. The study listed 164 cytomegalovirus-associated TCR beta chains.

The CDR3 totals 15 residues. V lost 4 bases, J lost 4 bases, and 8 bases stayed unmatched. Per the germline V gene, CDR1 is MNHNS and CDR2 is SASEGT. The V call is TRBV6-1, the J call TRBJ2-5; 8 bases match TRBD2. Sequenced material: PBMCs. This TCR came from a man aged 25 to 40 in good health and CMV-seropositive. In nucleotides, the CDR3 is TGTGCCAGCAGTGCTAGCGGGTGGGCCGGAGAGACCCAGTACTTC. Protein product: CASSASGWAGETQYF.